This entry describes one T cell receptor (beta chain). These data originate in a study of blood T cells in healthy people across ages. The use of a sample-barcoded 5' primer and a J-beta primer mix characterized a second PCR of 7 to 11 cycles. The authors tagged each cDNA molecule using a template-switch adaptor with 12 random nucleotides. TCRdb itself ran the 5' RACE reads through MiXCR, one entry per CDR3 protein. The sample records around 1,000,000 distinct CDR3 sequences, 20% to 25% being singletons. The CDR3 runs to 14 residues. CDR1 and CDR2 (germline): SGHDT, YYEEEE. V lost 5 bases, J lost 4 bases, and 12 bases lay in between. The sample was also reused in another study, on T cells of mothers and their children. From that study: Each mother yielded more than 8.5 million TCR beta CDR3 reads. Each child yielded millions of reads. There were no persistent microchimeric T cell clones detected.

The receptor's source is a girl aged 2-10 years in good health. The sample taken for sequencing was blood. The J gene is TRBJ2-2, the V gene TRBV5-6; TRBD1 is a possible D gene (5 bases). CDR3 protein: CASSPSDITGELFF. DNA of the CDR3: TGTGCCAGCAGTCCCTCGGACATCACCGGGGAGCTGTTTTTT.